The 30 T cell receptor beta chains below all came from one sample that was sequenced in a study of identical twins. TCRdb re-called the 5' RACE reads with MiXCR, one entry per CDR3 protein. The repertoire holds roughly 200,000 distinct CDR3 sequences, with around 8.1% as singletons. The data also belong to a second study, concerning yellow fever vaccine responses in identical twins.

Sequencing was carried out using memory (CD45RO+) T cells sorted from blood. The receptors come from a woman aged 18-30 years in good health.

This sequence joins TRBV29-1 and TRBJ2-7, with 7 bases that match TRBD2. The germline gives CDR1 SQVTM, CDR2 ANQGSEA. V lost 5 bases to trimming and J lost 6 bases; unmatched junction nucleotides: 7. The CDR3 runs to 12 residues. The CDR3 loop reads CSVYGGFGEQYF. The CDR3 DNA reads TGCAGCGTTTACGGGGGGTTCGGCGAGCAGTACTTC.

The genes are TRBV20-1 and TRBJ2-5, with 9 bases lining up with TRBD1. Germline V CDR1 and CDR2: DFQATT, SNEGSKA (reference sequence). The CDR3 length is 13 residues. J was trimmed by 4 bases and V by 6 bases; bases with no gene match: 6. The CDR3 nucleotides are TGCAGTGCCCGACGGACAGGGGTAGAGACCCAGTACTTC. It specifies CSARRTGVETQYF.

This clonotype was counted ten times or more. This rearrangement joins TRBV11-2 to TRBJ2-3, with 10 bases lining up with TRBD2. Germline CDR1 is SGHAT and CDR2 is FQNNGV. V gave up 4 bases and J gave up 4 bases; unmatched junction bases: 14. This CDR3 spans 18 amino acids. The CDR3 here is CASSSRRSAGTSADTQYF. CDR3 nucleotide sequence: TGTGCCAGCAGCTCCCGAAGGAGTGCCGGGACTAGCGCAGATACGCAGTATTTT.

The chain uses TRBV7-2 and TRBJ2-7; 11 bases fit TRBD2. With V trimmed by 2 bases and J by 2 bases, 2 bases remained unmatched. The CDR3 has 15 amino acids. Germline CDR1 and CDR2: SGHTA and FQGNSA. CDR3 DNA: TGTGCCAGCAGCTTATTACTAGCGGGGGCCTACGAGCAGTACTTC. This translates into CASSLLLAGAYEQYF.

This clonotype was counted many times. The rearrangement uses TRBV7-8 and TRBJ2-1; D is unclear. The CDR3 runs 14 residues. Trimming left V 3 bases short and J 0 bases short, with 6 bases between. Germline assignment: CDR1 SGHVS and CDR2 FQNEAQ. DNA for the CDR3: TGTGCCAGCAGCTTCGAGAGCTCCTACAATGAGCAGTTCTTC. Protein sequence: CASSFESSYNEQFF.

The CDR3 spells CASSPRPGVVNTEAFF. The CDR3 DNA follows: TGTGCCAGCTCACCACGCCCAGGGGTGGTGAACACTGAAGCTTTCTTT. The V call is TRBV18, the J call TRBJ1-1; D is perhaps TRBD1 (6 bases). V was clipped by 1 base and J by 0 bases, with 12 bases between them. Germline values: CDR1 KGHSH, CDR2 LQKENI. The CDR3 has 16 residues.

Many counts were recorded for this clonotype. The J gene is TRBJ2-2, the V gene TRBV7-2; no firm D call. This CDR3 spans 12 amino acids. The V end was cut by 10 bases, the J end by 2 bases, with 8 bases between. Germline V gene data show CDR1 as SGHTA and CDR2 as FQGNSA. CDR3 DNA sequence: TGTGCCAAAAGAGGCAACACCGGGGAGCTGTTTTTT. Translating gives CAKRGNTGELFF.

The chain recombines TRBV7-9 with TRBJ1-6; tentative D call: TRBD1 (6 bases). V was clipped by 3 bases and J by 4 bases, with 13 bases between them. The CDR3 runs to 16 residues. Germline values: CDR1 SEHNR, CDR2 FQNEAQ (reference sequence). This CDR3 is CASSFGTTVYNSPLHF. DNA of the CDR3: TGTGCCAGCAGCTTCGGGACAACAGTGTATAATTCACCCCTCCACTTT. Drawing the rest from reference TRBV7-9 and TRBJ1-6, the complete variable domain is DTGVSQNPRHKITKRGQNVTFRCDPISEHNRLYWYRQTLGQGPEFLTYFQNEAQLEKSRLLSDRFSAERPKGSFSTLEIQRTEQGDSAMYLCASSFGTTVYNSPLHFGNGTRLTVT.

The chain joins TRBV4-2 to TRBJ1-3, with TRBD1 identical over 8 bases. The V and J ends lost 8 bases and 0 bases, in that order; junction bases with no gene match: 6. The CDR3 covers 15 residues. Per germline, CDR1 LGHNA and CDR2 YNFKEQ. CDR3 sequence reads: CASGAGGFSGNTIYF. The CDR3 nucleotides read TGTGCCAGCGGGGCAGGGGGCTTCTCTGGAAACACCATATATTTT.

This clonotype was counted only a few times. The gene calls are TRBV20-1 and TRBJ2-7; 10 bases are a match to TRBD2. Per the germline V gene, CDR1 is DFQATT and CDR2 is SNEGSKA (reference sequence). This CDR3 is built from 13 residues. V shed 6 bases and J 4 bases; nucleotides not matched to a gene: 6. Here the CDR3 reads CSAPQRGGYEQYF. For the CDR3, the DNA is TGCAGTGCCCCCCAGCGGGGGGGATACGAGCAGTACTTC.

The chain employs TRBV10-3 and TRBJ2-7; D unclear. CDR3 length equals 14 residues. Trimming took 7 bases from V and 2 from J, leaving 15 bases between them. Germline V gives CDR1 ENHRY, CDR2 SYGVKD. The CDR3 nucleotides read TGTGCCATCACAACGGCGGTCGGAGCCTACGAGCAGTACTTC. Protein sequence: CAITTAVGAYEQYF.

This clonotype was observed at least ten times. The chain joins TRBV9 to TRBJ2-1; D is unresolved. Trimming removed 0 bases from V and 8 bases from J, with 6 bases in between. The CDR3 runs 12 residues. Germline V gene data show CDR1 as SGDLS and CDR2 as YYNGEE. The CDR3 DNA is TGTGCCAGCAGCGTAGGGTTCCATGAGCAGTTCTTC. Amino acid sequence: CASSVGFHEQFF.

The CDR3 nucleotides read TGCAGTGCCGACGGAACAGACGGCTGCAATGAGCAGTTCTTC. Translated: CSADGTDGCNEQFF. The chain employs TRBV20-1 and TRBJ2-1; D not resolved. Trimming took off 6 bases at V and 6 bases at J, with 18 bases between the two ends. Germline V gives CDR1 DFQATT, CDR2 SNEGSKA (reference sequence). The CDR3 extends over 14 amino acids.

This clonotype was counted many times. Germline is not matched at one junction end, which may reflect a read error. V and J are TRBV28 and TRBJ1-1; TRBD1 aligns across 9 bases. The CDR3 runs to 17 residues. Germline V gene data show CDR1 as MDHEN and CDR2 as SYDVKM. In nucleotides, the CDR3 is TGTGCCAGCAGTTTAACCGAAACAGGGGGCATGAACACTGAAGTTTTCTTT. Translating it yields CASSLTETGGMNTEVFF.

Many counts were recorded for this clonotype. The chain combines TRBV20-1 with TRBJ1-5; 10 nucleotides match TRBD1. The CDR3 spans 15 residues. V shed 6 bases and J 4 bases; nucleotides not matched to a gene: 9. Germline V gene sequence: CDR1 DFQATT, CDR2 SNEGSKA (reference sequence). CDR3 protein: CSASRGTGENQPQHF. The CDR3 DNA follows: TGCAGTGCATCCCGGGGGACAGGGGAGAATCAGCCCCAGCATTTT.

This clonotype was counted between two and nine times. The chain carries TRBV6-5 and TRBJ1-4; TRBD1 matches at 9 bases. Germline lookup yields CDR1 MNHEY and CDR2 SVGAGI. The CDR3 is made up of 17 amino acids. The ends lost 5 bases at V and 8 bases at J; junction bases unmatched: 15. The CDR3 protein is CASSLEPRQGVGEKLFF. CDR3 nucleotide sequence: TGTGCCAGCAGTCTCGAACCGCGACAGGGGGTAGGAGAAAAACTGTTTTTT.

At least ten counts were recorded for this clonotype. The genes are TRBV2 and TRBJ2-7; the D gene could be TRBD1 or TRBD2 (5 bases each). Germline assignment: CDR1 SNHLY and CDR2 FYNNEI. V was shortened by 8 bases and J by 4 bases, with 21 bases between the two germline ends. The CDR3 consists of 15 residues. As DNA, the CDR3 is TGTGCCAGCGGGCCCGGGACGGGGAAGGGGTACGAGCAGTACTTC. Translating gives CASGPGTGKGYEQYF.

This clonotype was found a few times. J is TRBJ2-1 and V is TRBV7-6; TRBD2 matches 11 bases. The CDR3 has 15 residues. Germline CDR1 reads SGHVS; CDR2 reads FNYEAQ. V was clipped by 5 bases and J by 5 bases; unmatched bases: 5. The CDR3 reads CASSRSGGGNNEQFF. CDR3 DNA sequence: TGTGCCAGCAGCCGTAGCGGGGGGGGTAACAATGAGCAGTTCTTC.

This clonotype has a count of ten or more. CDR3 sequence (DNA): TGTGCCAGCAGTTACTTAGGGGGGCAGCAGTACTTC. Protein product: CASSYLGGQQYF. The chain joins TRBV6-2 or TRBV6-3 to TRBJ2-7, with D perhaps TRBD1 or TRBD2 (6 bases each). The CDR3 contains 12 residues. Germline CDR1 MNHEY, CDR2 SVGEGT. Between the trimmed V and J ends, which lost 1 base and 8 bases, there was a span of 9 bases.

This sequence joins TRBV11-2 and TRBJ2-1, with 10 bases lining up with TRBD2. With V trimmed by 6 bases and J by 8 bases, 10 bases remained unmatched. This CDR3 has 15 amino acids. Germline lookup yields CDR1 SGHAT and CDR2 FQNNGV. CDR3 nucleotide sequence: TGTGCCAGCAGACCAAGCGGGAGGGCCTGGGATGAGCAGTTCTTC. Its translation is CASRPSGRAWDEQFF.

This clonotype has ten or more counts. The chain has TRBV11-2 and TRBJ2-2, with 9 bases fitting TRBD2. The germline V gene has CDR1 SGHAT and CDR2 FQNNGV. This CDR3 spans 15 amino acids. The trim removed 5 bases at V and 2 bases at J, leaving 3 bases unmatched. CDR3 in amino acids: CASSLGLANTGELFF. DNA for the CDR3: TGTGCCAGCAGCCTGGGACTAGCAAACACCGGGGAGCTGTTTTTT. Full variable domain (rest looked up from reference TRBV11-2 and TRBJ2-2): EAGVAQSPRYKIIEKRQSVAFWCNPISGHATLYWYQQILGQGPKLLIQFQNNGVVDDSQLPKDRFSAERLKGVDSTLKIQPAKLEDSAVYLCASSLGLANTGELFFGEGSRLTVL.

This clonotype has ten or more counts. The V call is TRBV20-1, the J call TRBJ1-2; D unclear. The V and J ends lost 6 bases and 2 bases respectively, with 10 bases between them. Germline CDR1 reads DFQATT; CDR2 reads SNEGSKA (reference sequence). The length of the CDR3 is 12 residues. The CDR3 DNA is TGCAGTGCCCACATCGCGAACTATGGCTACACCTTC. It translates to CSAHIANYGYTF.

This clonotype was seen many times. V gene TRBV29-1 combines with J gene TRBJ2-7; D call uncertain. Germline V gives CDR1 SQVTM, CDR2 ANQGSEA. This CDR3 is built from 11 residues. V lost 6 bases, J lost 3 bases, and 9 bases lay in between. The CDR3 protein is CSVNDLYEQYF. CDR3 nucleotide sequence: TGCAGCGTCAACGACCTCTACGAGCAGTACTTC.

This clonotype has ten or more counts. The rearrangement uses TRBV12-3 or TRBV12-4 and TRBJ2-7; unclear D gene. With 4 bases removed from V and 6 bases from J, the gap between germline ends came to 7 bases. The CDR3 spans 11 residues. The CDR3 here is CASSSAFEQYF. CDR3 coding DNA: TGTGCCAGCAGTTCGGCCTTCGAGCAGTACTTC.

This clonotype has a count of ten or more. V usage is TRBV20-1 and J usage is TRBJ2-7; D gene unclear. The germline gives CDR1 DFQATT, CDR2 SNEGSKA (reference sequence). V lost 3 bases to trimming and J lost 6 bases, with 15 bases between them. The CDR3 runs 13 residues. CDR3 sequence reads: CSASPRATSEQYF. DNA of the CDR3: TGCAGTGCTAGCCCCCGTGCTACCAGCGAGCAGTACTTC.

The table lists this clonotype with a few counts. The chain uses TRBV6-2 or TRBV6-3 and TRBJ2-2; D gene uncertain. The V end was cut by 5 bases, the J end by 3 bases, with 7 bases between. The CDR3 spans 13 residues. From germline, CDR1 is MNHEY and CDR2 SVGEGT. CDR3 bases: TGTGCCAGCAGTAAAACTGACACCGGGGAGCTGTTTTTT. The encoded protein is CASSKTDTGELFF.

Many counts were recorded for this clonotype. V usage is TRBV7-2 and J usage is TRBJ2-4; tentatively, D is TRBD1 (6 bases). Trimming pared 7 bases from V and 4 bases from J, leaving 23 bases between. The CDR3 contains 17 residues. In germline, CDR1 is SGHTA, CDR2 FQGNSA. The CDR3 DNA is TGTGCCAGCAACCCAGCCTCAGGGGTAGGAAAAAAAAACATTCAGTACTTC. Translating it yields CASNPASGVGKKNIQYF.

This clonotype came up many times. V is TRBV20-1 and J is TRBJ2-5; D is uncertain. Germline assignment: CDR1 DFQATT and CDR2 SNEGSKA (reference sequence). The CDR3 has 14 amino acids. V was clipped by 5 bases and J by 2 bases, with 15 bases between them. The CDR3: CSAAPVITQETQYF. The CDR3 nucleotides are TGCAGTGCTGCCCCTGTAATAACGCAAGAGACCCAGTACTTC.

This chain links TRBV20-1 with TRBJ2-1; a possible D gene is TRBD2 (6 bases). V lost 0 bases, J lost 7 bases, and 13 bases lay in between. Germline V CDR1 and CDR2: DFQATT, SNEGSKA (reference sequence). CDR3 size: 14 residues. The CDR3, as DNA: TGCAGTGCTAGAGACCGACTAGGAGCTAATGAGCAGTTCTTC. This gives the protein CSARDRLGANEQFF.

The J gene is TRBJ2-1, the V gene TRBV7-9; 8 nucleotides agree with TRBD2. The ends lost 6 bases at V and 2 bases at J; junction bases unmatched: 6. CDR3 length equals 15 residues. Germline CDR1 and CDR2: SEHNR and FQNEAQ (reference sequence). The CDR3, as DNA: TGTGCCAGCAGTTATCCGACTAGCGCCTACAATGAGCAGTTCTTC. It encodes CASSYPTSAYNEQFF.